The 27 T cell receptor beta chains below were found in one sample sequenced in a study of technical replicates of blood from a few donors. Profiled with immunoSEQ multiplex PCR; TCRdb holds only in-frame clones, not every one. This table holds about 62,000 clones, around 87% found once. Material: PBMCs. Every receptor here comes from a human donor in good health. Some clones in this sample may be carry-over from other donors' samples.

The rearrangement links TRBV7-6 to TRBJ2-7; 8 bases line up with TRBD2. Trimming at V came to 9 bases and at J to 1 base, leaving 8 bases not matched to a gene. The CDR3 loop spans 14 amino acids. Germline CDR1 reads SGHVS; CDR2 reads FNYEAQ. CDR3 in DNA: TGTGCCAGTTCTAGCTCGGGGGGGTCCTACGAGCAGTACTTC. Translating gives CASSSSGGSYEQYF.

The J gene is TRBJ2-3, the V gene TRBV7-9; the D gene is possibly TRBD1 (6 bases). The length of the CDR3 is 13 residues. The V end was cut by 2 bases, the J end by 3 bases, with 6 bases between. CDR1 is SEHNR and CDR2 is FQNEAQ in the germline V gene (reference sequence). The CDR3 loop reads CASSLQGTDTQYF. Written as DNA, the CDR3 is TGTGCCAGCAGCTTACAGGGGACAGATACGCAGTATTTT.

This clone was detected a few times. The chain couples TRBV5-6 to TRBJ2-7; D unresolved. V shed 3 bases and J shed 0 bases, with 7 bases lying between them. The CDR3 runs to 13 residues. Germline V CDR1 and CDR2: SGHDT, YYEEEE. CDR3 protein: CASSSLSSYEQYF. In DNA form, the CDR3 reads TGTGCCAGCAGCTCCTTGAGCTCCTACGAGCAGTACTTC.

The chain joins TRBV18 to TRBJ1-2, with 7 positions matching TRBD1. V trimming: 3 bases; J trimming: 2 bases; junction bases outside the gene matches: 0. From germline, CDR1 is KGHSH and CDR2 LQKENI. The CDR3 sequence is 13 residues long. CDR3 sequence: CASSPGQNYGYTF. CDR3 nucleotides: TGTGCCAGCTCACCGGGACAGAACTATGGCTACACCTTC. The full variable domain, its missing parts supplied by reference TRBV18 and TRBJ1-2, is NAGVMQNPRHLVRRRGQEARLRCSPMKGHSHVYWYRQLPEEGLKFMVYLQKENIIDESGMPKERFSAEFPKEGPSILRIQQVVRGDSAAYFCASSPGQNYGYTFGSGTRLTVV.

The chain links TRBV5-4 to TRBJ1-5; D not certain. The CDR3 length is 13 residues. V lost 4 bases and J lost 7, with 12 bases in between. Per germline, CDR1 SGHNT and CDR2 YYREEE (reference sequence). CDR3 sequence: CASSPAPGQPQHF. The CDR3 DNA is TGTGCCAGCAGCCCCGCCCCAGGCCAGCCCCAGCATTTT.

The rearrangement uses TRBV6-5 and TRBJ2-1; 7 nucleotides align to TRBD2. V lost 5 bases to trimming and J lost 3 bases; unmatched junction nucleotides: 4. From germline, CDR1 is MNHEY and CDR2 SVGAGI. The CDR3 is 14 amino acids. In DNA form, the CDR3 reads TGTGCCAGCAGTAATCTAGCGGTCTACAATGAGCAGTTCTTC. Amino acids: CASSNLAVYNEQFF.

This chain uses TRBV5-1 with TRBJ2-7, with TRBD2 matching 12 bases. Trimming removed 3 bases from V and 5 bases from J; junction bases left unmatched: 6. This CDR3 contains 15 residues. Germline V lookup: CDR1 SGHRS, CDR2 YFSETQ. CDR3 coding DNA: TGCGCCAGCAGCTCGACTAGCGGGGGAATCCACGAGCAGTACTTC. It encodes CASSSTSGGIHEQYF.

Points on this clone: This specimen includes other DNA sequences encoding the same CDR3. The chain joins TRBV5-1 to TRBJ2-6; the D gene is possibly TRBD1 (6 bases). Trimming took 1 base from V and 1 from J, leaving 6 bases between them. Germline values: CDR1 SGHRS, CDR2 YFSETQ. This CDR3 is built from 15 residues. The CDR3: CASSLTGSGANVLTF. In DNA, the CDR3 is TGCGCCAGCAGCTTGACAGGGTCTGGGGCCAACGTCCTGACTTTC.

This chain uses TRBV7-3 with TRBJ2-5; 7 positions match TRBD1. This CDR3 contains 14 residues. After removal of 5 bases from V and 5 bases from J, the junction contained 8 bases not matched to a gene. Germline V gene sequence: CDR1 SGHTA, CDR2 FQGTGA. CDR3 bases: TGTGCCAGCAGCCCAACCACAGGGGCTGAGACCCAGTACTTC. Translated: CASSPTTGAETQYF.

The genes are TRBV9 and TRBJ1-1; D not resolved. Germline V lookup: CDR1 SGDLS, CDR2 YYNGEE. This CDR3 is built from 14 residues. V gave up 4 bases and J gave up 0 bases, with 10 bases separating them. Here the CDR3 DNA reads TGTGCCAGCAGCCTTAGCCCGGTGAACACTGAAGCTTTCTTT. It specifies CASSLSPVNTEAFF.

The DNA of the CDR3 is TGTGCCAGCAGTGGGTCTCCGGGACTAAATTTGGAGACCCAGTACTTC. Amino acids: CASSGSPGLNLETQYF. The V gene is TRBV6-1, the J gene TRBJ2-5, with 7 positions matching TRBD2. V trimming: 4 bases; J trimming: 5 bases; junction bases outside the gene matches: 13. CDR1 and CDR2 from the germline V gene are MNHNS and SASEGT. The CDR3 is 16 amino acids.

The genes are TRBV30 and TRBJ2-3; TRBD2 matches at 8 bases. Germline V gives CDR1 GTSNPN, CDR2 SVGIG (reference sequence). The CDR3 sequence is 17 residues long. Trimming took 2 bases from V and 2 from J; bases not matched to a gene: 12. The CDR3 DNA sequence: TGTGCCTGGAGTAACACGGGAACTAGCGGTGCCACAGATACGCAGTATTTT. This sequence encodes CAWSNTGTSGATDTQYF.

DNA for the CDR3: TGTGCCAGCAGGGACAGTCTTAGCTCTGGAAACACCATATATTTT. It yields the protein CASRDSLSSGNTIYF. This sequence joins TRBV6-5 and TRBJ1-3, with TRBD1 as a possible D gene (6 bases). Germline CDR1 reads MNHEY; CDR2 reads SVGAGI. Trimming cost V 6 bases and J 0 bases, with 12 bases left between them. The CDR3 extends over 15 amino acids.

The chain combines TRBV10-3 with TRBJ1-4; TRBD1 matches at 9 bases. Per germline, CDR1 ENHRY and CDR2 SYGVKD. Germline trimming cut 10 bases from V and 8 bases from J; bases unmatched to any gene: 11. The CDR3 extends over 14 amino acids. This CDR3 reads CASRGGQGGEKLFF. CDR3 coding DNA: TGTGCCAGTCGAGGGGGACAGGGAGGCGAAAAACTGTTTTTT.

The V call is TRBV29-1, the J call TRBJ2-1; 10 bases match TRBD1. The CDR3 covers 14 residues. From germline, CDR1 is SQVTM and CDR2 ANQGSEA. Trimming cost V 2 bases and J 6 bases; bases outside gene matches: 4. Written as DNA, the CDR3 is TGCAGCGTTGAATCCGGGACAGGGGCCAATGAGCAGTTCTTC. Protein product: CSVESGTGANEQFF.

The chain uses TRBV7-9 and TRBJ2-2; D might be TRBD1 (5 bases). Trimming cost V 2 bases and J 4 bases, with 17 bases left between them. The germline gives CDR1 SEHNR, CDR2 FQNEAQ (reference sequence). The CDR3 is 17 residues long. CDR3 nucleotides: TGTGCCAGCAGCTTAAAGGGTACAGGCGAATCCACCGGGGAGCTGTTTTTT. It specifies CASSLKGTGESTGELFF.

This chain joins TRBV6-4 and TRBJ1-1; TRBD1 agrees at 8 bases. Germline CDR1 and CDR2: MRHNA and SNTAGT. After removal of 4 bases from V and 1 base from J, the junction contained 14 bases not matched to a gene. This CDR3 comprises 18 residues. DNA of the CDR3: TGTGCCAGCAGTGTGACCCCTCTAGCAGGGGGCAAGAACACTGAAGCTTTCTTT. Amino acid sequence: CASSVTPLAGGKNTEAFF.

The genes are TRBV5-1 and TRBJ1-1; 9 bases line up with TRBD1. V trimming: 0 bases; J trimming: 4 bases; junction bases outside the gene matches: 1. CDR3 size: 14 residues. Germline loops: CDR1 SGHRS, CDR2 YFSETQ. The CDR3 sequence: CASSLGTGATEAFF. CDR3 coding DNA: TGCGCCAGCAGCTTGGGGACAGGGGCCACTGAAGCTTTCTTT.

This chain uses TRBV7-9 with TRBJ2-1; 13 nucleotides align to TRBD2. Trimming removed 4 bases from V and 3 bases from J; junction bases left unmatched: 0. The CDR3 totals 15 residues. The germline CDR1 and CDR2 sequences are SEHNR and FQNEAQ (reference sequence). CDR3 nucleotides: TGTGCCAGCAGCTGGACTAGCGGGGGCTACAATGAGCAGTTCTTC. This encodes CASSWTSGGYNEQFF.

The chain recombines TRBV19 with TRBJ1-4; 8 nucleotides align to TRBD1. The germline CDR1 and CDR2 sequences are LNHDA and SQIVND (reference sequence). Germline trimming cut 4 bases from V and 4 bases from J; bases unmatched to any gene: 11. The CDR3 spans 17 residues. CDR3 nucleotide sequence: TGTGCCAGTAGTAACTTAGCAGGGGGCGCCCATAATGAAAAACTGTTTTTT. Its translation: CASSNLAGGAHNEKLFF. Combining the CDR3 with reference TRBV19 and TRBJ1-4 gives the whole variable domain DGGITQSPKYLFRKEGQNVTLSCEQNLNHDAMYWYRQDPGQGLRLIYYSQIVNDFQKGDIAEGYSVSREKKESFPLTVTSAQKNPTAFYLCASSNLAGGAHNEKLFFGSGTQLSVL.

The gene calls are TRBV6-6 and TRBJ1-5; TRBD1 aligns across 8 bases. CDR3 size: 15 residues. Germline CDR1 reads MNHNY; CDR2 reads SVGAGI (reference sequence). V was clipped by 4 bases and J by 2 bases; unmatched bases: 4. CDR3 DNA sequence: TGTGCCAGCAGTTTGGACAGGGCACGCAATCAGCCCCAGCATTTT. It yields the protein CASSLDRARNQPQHF.

The chain uses TRBV14 and TRBJ2-3; the match to TRBD2 covers 8 bases. V was pared by 4 bases and J by 1 base, with 4 bases of the junction left unmatched. This CDR3 comprises 15 residues. CDR1 and CDR2 from the germline V gene are SGHDN and FVKESK. CDR3 sequence (DNA): TGTGCCAGCAGCCGCGGGGGGCCGGGCACAGATACGCAGTATTTT. Protein product: CASSRGGPGTDTQYF.

The chain employs TRBV29-1 and TRBJ2-7, with a possible D match to TRBD1 (6 bases). Trimming stripped 6 bases from V and 4 bases from J, with 19 bases between. This CDR3 has 14 residues. The germline V gene encodes CDR1 SQVTM and CDR2 ANQGSEA. Here the CDR3 reads CSVATRDTIYEQYF. CDR3 nucleotide sequence: TGCAGCGTCGCTACCCGGGACACCATTTACGAGCAGTACTTC.

The CDR3 reads CAIRGDTGYGYTF. The CDR3 nucleotides are TGTGCCATCAGAGGGGACACCGGGTATGGCTACACCTTC. The chain couples TRBV10-3 to TRBJ1-2; D perhaps matches TRBD1 (6 bases). Germline V CDR1 and CDR2: ENHRY, SYGVKD. The V end was cut by 6 bases, the J end by 5 bases, with 13 bases between. The CDR3 consists of 13 residues.

The chain uses TRBV7-3 and TRBJ2-3; D is unresolved. Germline values: CDR1 SGHTA, CDR2 FQGTGA. V was trimmed by 2 bases and J by 0 bases, leaving 9 bases between them. The CDR3 loop spans 15 amino acids. In nucleotides, the CDR3 is TGTGCCAGCAGCTTATTCGTGGCTAGCACAGATACGCAGTATTTT. Translating gives CASSLFVASTDTQYF.

This clone was recorded only once. The chain joins TRBV5-5 to TRBJ2-3, with 8 nucleotides matching TRBD2. The CDR3 covers 18 residues. Trimming at V came to 0 bases and at J to 0 bases, leaving 9 bases not matched to a gene. The germline CDR1 and CDR2 sequences are SGHKS and YYEKEE (reference sequence). The CDR3 DNA sequence: TGTGCCAGCAGCTTGGTTCTGGAGCGGGGGACTAGCACAGATACGCAGTATTTT. As protein: CASSLVLERGTSTDTQYF.

This rearrangement joins TRBV7-2 to TRBJ1-2; possibly TRBD1 for D (6 bases). The CDR3 totals 14 residues. The germline V gene has CDR1 SGHTA and CDR2 FQGNSA. V was shortened by 5 bases and J by 2 bases, with 12 bases between the two germline ends. The CDR3 loop is CASSPQQGNYGYTF. As DNA, the CDR3 is TGTGCCAGCAGCCCCCAACAGGGCAACTATGGCTACACCTTC.